What follows describes a single T cell receptor (beta chain). This sample is drawn from a study of CD4 and CD8 cells across lung adenocarcinoma regions. The length of the CDR3 is 16 residues. Germline CDR1 is MNHEY and CDR2 is SVGAGI. Localized lung adenocarcinoma, a non-small cell lung cancer, affected the donors. Each CDR3 protein is one row after TCRdb ran MiXCR on the PCR reads. The sample gives over 3,000 distinct CDR3 sequences, roughly 64% of which show up once; about 18% is in the top ten. The material sequenced was CD8+ T cells from the margin of a lung tumor. The sequence was obtained from a female donor with lung adenocarcinoma. The CD4 and CD8 labels of this study may be unreliable. V usage is TRBV6-5 and J usage is TRBJ2-5; 11 nucleotides line up with TRBD1. The J call is doubtful: the DNA matches TRBJ2-7 better. The DNA of the CDR3 is TGTGCCAGCAGTTACTCGCCCGGGACAGGGGGCTACGAGCAGTACTTC. Its translation: CASSYSPGTGGYEQYF.